Listed below are T cell receptor beta chains from one sample, sequenced in a study of shared clonotypes between healthy human individuals. Only in-frame clones appear in the TCRdb table, and some are missing; sequencing was by immunoSEQ multiplex PCR. The top ten clones hold 1% to 1.5% of a sample with nearly 2 million clones, around 96% of them seen once. Material for sequencing was naive CD8+ T cells sorted from blood. Receptors were obtained from a man between 18 and 35 years old in good health. CDR3s include the opening cysteine and the closing phenylalanine or tryptophan. Fields, in order: clone size, CDR3 length, V gene, J gene, D gene, CDR3 DNA, CDR3 protein. The D gene is left open where the match is weak. Some rows have no size entry. The others give once, few or many, or a class for an expanded clone.

>.|12|TRBV11-2|TRBJ2-7|.
TGTGCCAGCAGCACTGCGTGGGGGGAGCAGTACTTC
CASSTAWGEQYF
>.|16|TRBV7-8|TRBJ2-7|TRBD2
TGTGCCAGCAGCCCGGGACTAGCGGGGGCCCCCTACGAGCAGTACTTC
CASSPGLAGAPYEQYF
>.|15|TRBV5-6|TRBJ2-7|.
TGTGCCAGCAGCTTGTTACCTATTGTTTCTGACGAGCAGTACTTC
CASSLLPIVSDEQYF
>.|14|TRBV6-5|TRBJ2-3|TRBD1
TGTGCCAGCAGTTCTGGACAGGGGCCGGATACGCAGTATTTT
CASSSGQGPDTQYF
>.|14|TRBV30|TRBJ2-7|TRBD1
TGTGCCTGGACCCTCCGGGACAGTCCCTACGAGCAGTACTTC
CAWTLRDSPYEQYF
>.|13|TRBV30|TRBJ1-1|.
TGTGCCTGGACAGGGCGGTATGAAACTGAAGCTTTCTTT
CAWTGRYETEAFF
>.|12|TRBV19|TRBJ1-2|.
TGTGCCAGTAGTACACAGGCCTATGGCTACACCTTC
CASSTQAYGYTF
>.|14|TRBV13|TRBJ2-5|TRBD1
TGTGCCAGCAGCCCTCGGACAGGCCAAGAGACCCAGTACTTC
CASSPRTGQETQYF
>.|16|TRBV27|TRBJ2-5|.
TGTGCCAGCAGTTTATCGCCCGGGGGACAATCTGAGACCCAGTACTTC
CASSLSPGGQSETQYF
>.|13|TRBV5-4|TRBJ2-7|.
TGTGCCAGCAGCTTGCCAGGGGCCTACGAGCAGTACTTC
CASSLPGAYEQYF
>.|12|TRBV7-6|TRBJ1-6|.
TGTGCCAGCAGCCCTTTGGGTTCACCCCTCCACTTT
CASSPLGSPLHF
>.|15|TRBV7-9|TRBJ2-7|.
TGTGCCAGCAGCTTAGCAGAGGGGACACTTTACGAGCAGTACTTC
CASSLAEGTLYEQYF
>.|14|TRBV11-2|TRBJ2-4|.
TGTGCCAGCAGCTTAGTACTAGCCAAAAACATTCAGTACTTC
CASSLVLAKNIQYF
>.|13|TRBV9|TRBJ2-7|.
TGTGCCAGCAGCGCCGATACAGATGCTCGGCAGTACTTC
CASSADTDARQYF
>.|15|TRBV6-5|TRBJ2-3|TRBD1
TGTGCCAGCAGTTCCCGGGACAGCCGCACAGATACGCAGTATTTT
CASSSRDSRTDTQYF
>.|16|TRBV6-6|TRBJ1-4|.
TGTGCCAGCAGTTACTCTTTGGGACAAGCTAATGAAAAACTGTTTTTT
CASSYSLGQANEKLFF
>.|14|TRBV9|TRBJ2-5|.
TGTGCCAGCAGCGTAGGGCACAGGGATGAGACCCAGTACTTC
CASSVGHRDETQYF
>.|16|TRBV6-1|TRBJ1-3|.
TGTGCCAGCAGTGAATGGTTCCTCAGCTCTGGAAACACCATATATTTT
CASSEWFLSSGNTIYF
>.|14|TRBV28|TRBJ2-3|TRBD1
TGTGCCAGCAGTCAAAGGGACAGATCAGATACGCAGTATTTT
CASSQRDRSDTQYF
>.|15|TRBV6-5|TRBJ2-3|.
TGTGCCAGCAGTTACTCTGACCCGTTCACAGATACGCAGTATTTT
CASSYSDPFTDTQYF
>.|13|TRBV6-5|TRBJ2-7|.
TGTGCCAGCAGTGAGACCCTTTTAAGAGAGCAGTACTTC
CASSETLLREQYF
>.|14|TRBV5-6|TRBJ1-5|TRBD1
TGTGCCAGCAGCTCCGGACAGGGGCATCAGCCCCAGCATTTT
CASSSGQGHQPQHF
>.|18|TRBV2|TRBJ1-4|.
TGTGCCAGCAGTGAAGCGCCGGCTCCCGGGCCAACTAATGAAAAACTGTTTTTT
CASSEAPAPGPTNEKLFF
>.|14|TRBV5-4|TRBJ2-7|.
TGTGCCAGCAGCACTTTGGGACAACTCAACGAGCAGTACTTC
CASSTLGQLNEQYF
>.|16|TRBV19|TRBJ1-4|TRBD1
TGTGCCAGTCATTCGGCCTTGAACAGGGGTGCTGAAAAACTGTTTTTT
CASHSALNRGAEKLFF
>.|16|TRBV7-8|TRBJ1-1|.
TGTGCCAGCAGCTTCGGGTGGGGTGGGTTGAACACTGAAGCTTTCTTT
CASSFGWGGLNTEAFF
>.|13|TRBV4-1|TRBJ2-7|TRBD2
TGCGCCAGCTCCGGGCGGGGGTCCTACGAGCAGTACTTC
CASSGRGSYEQYF
>once|14|TRBV5-4|TRBJ1-4|TRBD1
TGTGCCAGCACCCGACAGGGGATAAATGAAAAACTGTTTTTT
CASTRQGINEKLFF
>.|15|TRBV28|TRBJ2-3|TRBD2
TGTGCCAGCAGTCCCGAGGGACTAGCACAAGATACGCGGTATTTT
CASSPEGLAQDTRYF
>.|15|TRBV6-5|TRBJ1-2|.
TGTGCCAGCAGTTACTTTTCTCTGGAGCTATATGGCTACACCTTC
CASSYFSLELYGYTF
>once|15|TRBV25-1|TRBJ1-3|.
TGTGCCAGCAGTGAATATGGGGACTTTGGAAACACCATATATTTT
CASSEYGDFGNTIYF
>.|14|TRBV9|TRBJ2-7|TRBD1
TGTGCCAGCAGCACCGGGACAGCGAGCTACGAGCAGTACTTC
CASSTGTASYEQYF
>.|14|TRBV27|TRBJ2-1|.
TGTGCCAGCAGTCCGGATAACCTCTACAATGAGCAGTTCTTC
CASSPDNLYNEQFF
>.|13|TRBV5-6|TRBJ2-2|TRBD1
TGTGCCAGCAGGACAGGGTACACCGGGGAGCTGTTTTTT
CASRTGYTGELFF
>.|12|TRBV7-9|TRBJ1-6|.
TGTGCCAGCAGCTTAGAGACAGGCCAACCCCACTTT
CASSLETGQPHF
>.|16|TRBV4-1|TRBJ2-7|TRBD2
TGCGCCAGCAGCCAAGTTTTGTCTAGCGGGGCGTACGAGCAGTACTTC
CASSQVLSSGAYEQYF
>.|15|TRBV4-1|TRBJ1-4|TRBD1
TGCGCCAGCAGCCAAAACAGGGGGCTTCAGGAAAAACTGTTTTTT
CASSQNRGLQEKLFF
>.|15|TRBV27|TRBJ2-6|.
TGTGCCAGCAGCCCGGGATTCTCGGGGGCCAACGTCCTGACTTTC
CASSPGFSGANVLTF
>.|15|TRBV5-4|TRBJ2-2|.
TGTGCCAGCAGCTTGGCTTCAGGGAACACCGGGGAGCTGTTTTTT
CASSLASGNTGELFF
>once|16|TRBV7-9|TRBJ2-3|.
TGTGCCAGCACCGATACCCCGGTGGGCCCAACAGATACGCAGTATTTT
CASTDTPVGPTDTQYF
>.|15|TRBV4-1|TRBJ1-5|.
TGCGCCAGCAGCCAAGATCACCCCACCAATCAGCCCCAGCATTTT
CASSQDHPTNQPQHF
>.|15|TRBV27|TRBJ2-2|TRBD1
TGTGCCAGCCTCCCCGGGACAGGGGTAACCGGGGAGCTGTTTTTT
CASLPGTGVTGELFF
>.|16|TRBV7-6|TRBJ2-3|TRBD2
TGTGCCAGCAGCTTTGCTAGCGGGAGTGGGACAGATACGCAGTATTTT
CASSFASGSGTDTQYF
>.|14|TRBV11-2|TRBJ2-7|.
TGTGCCAGCAGCTTCCTAGGGAACTCCTACGAGCAGTACTTC
CASSFLGNSYEQYF
>.|18|TRBV7-2|TRBJ1-5|.
TGTGCCAGCAGCCCCCTCGGGGGTTTCGATTATAGCAATCAGCCCCAGCATTTT
CASSPLGGFDYSNQPQHF
>.|15|TRBV25-1|TRBJ1-3|.
TGTGCCAGCAGTGAATCTGTGGTCCGCGTAAACACCATATATTTT
CASSESVVRVNTIYF
>.|14|TRBV5-1|TRBJ2-7|.
TGCGCCAGCAGCTTGGAGCAGGGTGGCAACGAGCAGTACTTC
CASSLEQGGNEQYF
>.|13|TRBV27|TRBJ1-4|.
TGTGCCAGCAGTTCATCTTCGGGACCACGGCTGTTTTTT
CASSSSSGPRLFF
>.|15|TRBV18|TRBJ2-7|TRBD2
TGTGCCAGCTCCGAGGGGACTAGTCAAGATTACGAGCAGTACTTC
CASSEGTSQDYEQYF
>.|15|TRBV4-3|TRBJ2-7|TRBD1
TGCGCCAGCAGCCAGGGCAGACAGGGGGCCCACGAGCAGTACTTC
CASSQGRQGAHEQYF
>.|19|TRBV10-2|TRBJ2-7|.
TGCGCCAGCAGTGAGTCCACAGTGCTGCAACGCGCCCCTATTGACGAGCAGTACTTC
CASSESTVLQRAPIDEQYF
>.|15|TRBV5-6|TRBJ2-1|TRBD2
TGTGCCAGCAGCTTGGAGGCGCGGGAGGCCAATGAGCAGTTCTTC
CASSLEAREANEQFF
>.|15|TRBV11-2|TRBJ2-7|.
TGTGCCAGCAGCTCCGTGGGGACACCGACCTACGAGCAGTACTTC
CASSSVGTPTYEQYF
>.|13|TRBV27|TRBJ2-7|.
TGTGCCAGCAGTTCAGGGTCGGTGTACGAGCAGTACTTC
CASSSGSVYEQYF
>.|15|TRBV6-5|TRBJ2-7|TRBD1
TGTGCCAGCAGCCCAGGGGGCAGCCTTACCTACGAGCAGTACTTC
CASSPGGSLTYEQYF
>.|15|TRBV27|TRBJ1-2|.
TGTGCCAGCAGTTTATTATCAGAACCTAACTATGGCTACACCTTC
CASSLLSEPNYGYTF
>.|14|TRBV5-6|TRBJ2-7|TRBD1
TGTGCCAGCAGCTACCGACAGGGTCTCTACGAGCAGTACTTC
CASSYRQGLYEQYF
>once|14|TRBV6-1|TRBJ1-1|.
TGTGCCAGCAGTGTAGGGACGGCGAACACTGAAGCTTTCTTT
CASSVGTANTEAFF
>.|16|TRBV28|TRBJ2-2|.
TGTGCCAGCAGTCCGATCGGGACACAGAACACCGGGGAGCTGTTTTTT
CASSPIGTQNTGELFF